Detailed here is one T cell receptor beta chain. Its target is unknown. This specimen belongs to a study of CD8 T cells in ankylosing spondylitis. Findings and limits, study-wide: The authors reported significant enrichment of disease-linked clones in matched ankylosing spondylitis synovial fluid.

One entry per CDR3 protein, called by TCRdb with MiXCR from the 5' RACE reads. The data contain roughly 64,000 distinct CDR3 sequences, around 6.5% of them singletons. The CDR3 has 12 amino acids. The V gene lost 3 bases and the J gene lost 4 bases, with 4 bases spanning the gap. The V gene's germline CDR1 is WNHNN and CDR2 SYGVQD (reference sequence). The chain carries TRBV10-1 and TRBJ1-5; D unresolved. This receptor was obtained from a male donor with ankylosing spondylitis. The sample taken for sequencing was synovial fluid, either unsorted or a sorted T cell fraction (not recorded which). CDR3 DNA: TGCGCCAGCAGTGATTCGAATCAGCCCCAGCATTTT. This gives the protein CASSDSNQPQHF.